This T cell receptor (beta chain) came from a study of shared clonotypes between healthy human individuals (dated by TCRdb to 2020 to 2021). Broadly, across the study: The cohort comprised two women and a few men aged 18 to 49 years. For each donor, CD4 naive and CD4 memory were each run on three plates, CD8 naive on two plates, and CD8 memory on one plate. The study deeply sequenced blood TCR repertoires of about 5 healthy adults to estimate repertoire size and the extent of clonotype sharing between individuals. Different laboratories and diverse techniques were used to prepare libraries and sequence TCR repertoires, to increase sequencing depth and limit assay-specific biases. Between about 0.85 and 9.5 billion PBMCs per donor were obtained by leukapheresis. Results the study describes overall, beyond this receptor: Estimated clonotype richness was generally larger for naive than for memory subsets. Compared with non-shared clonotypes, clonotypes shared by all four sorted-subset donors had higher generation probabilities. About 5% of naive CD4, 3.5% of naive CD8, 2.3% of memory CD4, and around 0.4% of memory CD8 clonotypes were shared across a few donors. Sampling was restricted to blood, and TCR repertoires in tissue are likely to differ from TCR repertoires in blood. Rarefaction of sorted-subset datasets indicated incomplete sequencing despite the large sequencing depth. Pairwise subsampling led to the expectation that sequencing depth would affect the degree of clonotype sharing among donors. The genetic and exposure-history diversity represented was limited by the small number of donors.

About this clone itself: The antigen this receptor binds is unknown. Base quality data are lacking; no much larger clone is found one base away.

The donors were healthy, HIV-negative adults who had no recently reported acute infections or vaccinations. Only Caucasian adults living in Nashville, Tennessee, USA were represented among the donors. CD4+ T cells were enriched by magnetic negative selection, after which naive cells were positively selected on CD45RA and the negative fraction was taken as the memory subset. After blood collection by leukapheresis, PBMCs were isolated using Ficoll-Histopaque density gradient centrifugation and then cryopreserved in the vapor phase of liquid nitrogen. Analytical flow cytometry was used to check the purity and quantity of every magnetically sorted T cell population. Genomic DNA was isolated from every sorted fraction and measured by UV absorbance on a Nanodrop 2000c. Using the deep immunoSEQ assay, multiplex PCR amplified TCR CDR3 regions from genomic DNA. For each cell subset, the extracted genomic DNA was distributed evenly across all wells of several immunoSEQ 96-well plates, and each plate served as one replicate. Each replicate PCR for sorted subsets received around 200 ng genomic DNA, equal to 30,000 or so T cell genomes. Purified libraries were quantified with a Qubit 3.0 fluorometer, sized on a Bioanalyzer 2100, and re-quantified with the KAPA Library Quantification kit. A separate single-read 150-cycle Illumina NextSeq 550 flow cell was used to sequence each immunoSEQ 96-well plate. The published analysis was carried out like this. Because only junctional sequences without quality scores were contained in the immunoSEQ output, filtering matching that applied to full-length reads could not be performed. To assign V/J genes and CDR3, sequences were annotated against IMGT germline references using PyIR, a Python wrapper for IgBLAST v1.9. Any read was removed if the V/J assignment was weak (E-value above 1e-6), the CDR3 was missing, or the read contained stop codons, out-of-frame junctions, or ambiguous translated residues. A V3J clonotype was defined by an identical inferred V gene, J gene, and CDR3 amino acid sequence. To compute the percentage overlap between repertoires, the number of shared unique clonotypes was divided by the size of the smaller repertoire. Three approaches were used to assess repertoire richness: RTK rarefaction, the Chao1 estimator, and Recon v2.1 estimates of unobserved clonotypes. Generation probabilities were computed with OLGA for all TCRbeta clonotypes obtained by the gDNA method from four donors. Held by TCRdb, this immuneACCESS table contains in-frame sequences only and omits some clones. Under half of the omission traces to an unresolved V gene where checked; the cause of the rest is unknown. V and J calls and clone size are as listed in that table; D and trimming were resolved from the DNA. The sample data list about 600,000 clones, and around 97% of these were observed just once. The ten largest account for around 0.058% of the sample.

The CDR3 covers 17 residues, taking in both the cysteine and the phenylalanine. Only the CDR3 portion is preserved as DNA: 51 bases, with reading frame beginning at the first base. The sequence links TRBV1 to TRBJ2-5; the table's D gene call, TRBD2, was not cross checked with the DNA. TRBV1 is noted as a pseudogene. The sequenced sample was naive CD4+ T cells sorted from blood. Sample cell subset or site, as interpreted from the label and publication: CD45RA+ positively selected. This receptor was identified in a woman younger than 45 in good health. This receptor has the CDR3 CTSSQDQRAHFQETQYF. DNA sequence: TGCACCAGCAGCCAGGACCAGCGGGCCCACTTCCAAGAGACCCAGTACTTC.